This T cell receptor (beta chain) was sequenced in a study of T-cell memory formation after mild COVID-19. TCRdb used MiXCR to reprocess the 5' RACE reads, holding one entry per CDR3 protein. Of around 310,000 distinct CDR3 sequences in the sample, approximately 15% were seen once. The count of this clonotype is one. The length of the CDR3 is 16 residues. The germline gives CDR1 WSHSY, CDR2 SAAADI. The V end lost 5 bases, the J end lost 2 bases, and 19 bases lay between the germline ends. The TCR was taken from a man between 18 and 29 years old who had mild COVID-19 (a few samples of this study predate the infection). Cell type and time point are not known. V is TRBV10-2 and J is TRBJ2-7, with D perhaps TRBD2 (7 bases). Specimen: PBMCs or a T cell subset sorted from them (not recorded which). This chain's CDR3 is CASSYRVQGGTYEQYF. In DNA form, the CDR3 reads TGCGCCAGCAGTTACAGGGTTCAGGGAGGGACCTACGAGCAGTACTTC.